The 22 T cell receptor beta chains reported below all come from one sample, sequenced in a study of cytomegalovirus exposure and HLA in healthy donors. It was with 60 Vbeta and 13 Jbeta primers that the PCR ran. TCRdb keeps only in-frame clones here, not all; method: immunoSEQ multiplex PCR. The sample table includes 120,000 or so clones. Sequencing was carried out using PBMCs. These receptors all stem from a man aged 18 to 30 in good health and CMV-seronegative.

The chain couples TRBV15 to TRBJ2-5; D is perhaps TRBD2 (7 bases). The end of the DNA fits TRBJ2-7 better, so the J call may be wrong. The CDR3 runs to 15 residues. Germline V gives CDR1 LNHNV, CDR2 YYDKDF (reference sequence). The chain's CDR3 is CATSRTGGPTYEQYF. Written as DNA, the CDR3 is TGTGCCACCAGCAGGACCGGGGGGCCTACGTACGAGCAGTACTTC.

CDR3: CAWSVQGLGQGISGNTIYF. The DNA for the CDR3 is TGTGCCTGGAGTGTACAAGGTCTAGGACAGGGGATATCTGGAAACACCATATATTTT. The chain joins TRBV30 to TRBJ1-3; 9 nucleotides match TRBD1. Trimming cost V 0 bases and J 1 base; bases outside gene matches: 13. This CDR3 is 19 amino acids long. Looked up from germline, CDR1 is GTSNPN and CDR2 is SVGIG (reference sequence).

The chain is built from TRBV15 and TRBJ1-1; 10 bases are shared with TRBD1. Germline lookup yields CDR1 LNHNV and CDR2 YYDKDF (reference sequence). V lost 3 bases to trimming and J lost 2 bases; unmatched junction nucleotides: 6. The CDR3 is 16 residues long. The CDR3 DNA sequence: TGTGCCACCAGCAGGGGACAGGGGATGAGAAACACTGAAGCTTTCTTT. It translates to CATSRGQGMRNTEAFF.

This chain joins TRBV4-2 and TRBJ2-5; 9 bases agree with TRBD2. This CDR3 region has 18 residues. V shed 3 bases and J 5 bases; nucleotides not matched to a gene: 16. Germline V gene lookup returns CDR1 LGHNA and CDR2 YNFKEQ. CDR3 DNA: TGTGCCAGCAGCCATTCCTCTAGCGGGGTCGGCCGGGGGGAGACCCAGTACTTC. Encoded protein: CASSHSSSGVGRGETQYF.

The chain combines TRBV5-4 with TRBJ2-7; TRBD2 matches 11 bases. CDR1 is SGHNT, CDR2 YYREEE, per germline (reference sequence). There are 15 residues in the CDR3. Losses at the gene ends were 2 bases for V and 2 bases for J; bases not matched to a gene: 3. This chain's CDR3 is CASSFTSGGPYEQYF. In DNA form, the CDR3 reads TGTGCCAGCAGCTTCACTAGCGGGGGACCCTACGAGCAGTACTTC.

The rearrangement uses TRBV2 and TRBJ2-1; D gene ambiguous. The CDR3 is made up of 11 amino acids. Germline V gives CDR1 SNHLY, CDR2 FYNNEI. V lost 3 bases and J lost 9, with 6 bases in between. CDR3 nucleotide sequence: TGTGCCAGCAGTGACCCTCCTGAGCAGTTCTTC. This sequence encodes CASSDPPEQFF. The complete variable domain, with remaining parts taken from reference TRBV2 and TRBJ2-1, reads EPEVTQTPSHQVTQMGQEVILRCVPISNHLYFYWYRQILGQKVEFLVSFYNNEISEKSEIFDDQFSVERPDGSNFTLKIRSTKLEDSAMYFCASSDPPEQFFGPGTRLTVL.

V and J are TRBV14 and TRBJ1-6; 9 nucleotides line up with TRBD1. The CDR3 runs 15 residues. Germline trimming cut 4 bases from V and 9 bases from J; bases unmatched to any gene: 7. Germline lookup yields CDR1 SGHDN and CDR2 FVKESK. CDR3 coding DNA: TGTGCCAGCAGCCTCCCGGGACAGGGAGGTTCACCCCTCCACTTT. Its translation is CASSLPGQGGSPLHF.

The genes are TRBV6-5 and TRBJ2-5; weak D call: TRBD2 (6 bases). The V and J ends lost 4 bases and 2 bases respectively, with 11 bases between them. Germline-derived CDR1 and CDR2 are MNHEY and SVGAGI. The CDR3 extends over 14 amino acids. CDR3: CASSLGLLQETQYF. CDR3 nucleotides: TGTGCCAGCAGTTTGGGACTCTTACAAGAGACCCAGTACTTC.

V is TRBV18 and J is TRBJ2-6; D is undetermined. Germline V gene data show CDR1 as KGHSH and CDR2 as LQKENI. Trimming shortened V by 6 bases and J by 4 bases, and 25 bases separated the two germline ends. The CDR3 runs to 19 residues. This CDR3 is CASSPGSHPLFSGANVLTF. The CDR3 nucleotides read TGTGCCAGCTCCCCCGGGTCTCATCCTCTGTTCTCCGGGGCCAACGTCCTGACTTTC.

This sequence joins TRBV7-8 and TRBJ1-2; the D is unclear. This CDR3 is built from 13 residues. CDR1 and CDR2 from the germline V gene are SGHVS and FQNEAQ. V was cut by 3 bases and J by 2 bases, with 7 bases left in between. The CDR3: CASSFSLNYGYTF. Here the CDR3 DNA reads TGTGCCAGCAGCTTCTCCCTAAACTATGGCTACACCTTC.

This chain uses TRBV7-6 with TRBJ2-4; TRBD2 aligns across 16 bases. The junction had 4 bases not matched to a gene; V was cut back by 0 bases and J by 2 bases. CDR1 SGHVS and CDR2 FNYEAQ come from the germline V gene. The CDR3 spans 19 residues. The CDR3 nucleotides read TGTGCCAGCAGCTTAGCGGGACTAGCGGGGGGGCCTCCCAAAAACATTCAGTACTTC. This gives the protein CASSLAGLAGGPPKNIQYF.

The V call is TRBV14, the J call TRBJ1-5; 7 bases agree with TRBD1. CDR3 size: 15 residues. V lost 4 bases, J lost 9 bases, and 12 bases stayed unmatched. The germline gives CDR1 SGHDN, CDR2 FVKESK. As DNA, the CDR3 is TGTGCCAGCAGCCCGGGCAGGGGGACTGGAGGGCCCCAGCATTTT. It yields the protein CASSPGRGTGGPQHF.

This chain joins TRBV4-1 and TRBJ2-1, with 11 bases that match TRBD2. CDR1 MGHRA and CDR2 YSYEKL come from the germline V gene. V shed 4 bases, J shed 4 bases, and the junction held 12 bases outside the gene matches. This CDR3 contains 18 residues. The CDR3 nucleotides read TGCGCCAGCAGCCCCGAGGCGTCCGGGACTAGCGGATACAATGAGCAGTTCTTC. It encodes CASSPEASGTSGYNEQFF.

The rearrangement joins TRBV5-4 to TRBJ2-7; 12 positions match TRBD2. Germline V gives CDR1 SGHNT, CDR2 YYREEE (reference sequence). V gave up 4 bases and J gave up 1 base; unmatched junction bases: 6. The CDR3 totals 16 residues. The CDR3, as DNA: TGTGCCAGCAGCGGGTGGGGACTAGCGGGTTCCTACGAGCAGTACTTC. It translates to CASSGWGLAGSYEQYF.

The rearrangement uses TRBV5-1 and TRBJ2-2; 8 bases are shared with TRBD1. V lost 2 bases to trimming and J lost 4 bases; unmatched junction nucleotides: 10. Germline CDR1 SGHRS, CDR2 YFSETQ. This CDR3 has 17 amino acids. DNA for the CDR3: TGCGCCAGCAGCTTAGCCGGGACAGGATCTTTCACCGGGGAGCTGTTTTTT. Its translation is CASSLAGTGSFTGELFF. The full variable domain, with the rest looked up from reference TRBV5-1 and TRBJ2-2, is KAGVTQTPRYLIKTRGQQVTLSCSPISGHRSVSWYQQTPGQGLQFLFEYFSETQRNKGNFPGRFSGRQFSNSRSEMNVSTLELGDSALYLCASSLAGTGSFTGELFFGEGSRLTVL.

This chain links TRBV2 with TRBJ1-1, with 7 bases fitting TRBD1. CDR3 length equals 12 residues. Per the germline V gene, CDR1 is SNHLY and CDR2 is FYNNEI. V shed 9 bases and J 5 bases; nucleotides not matched to a gene: 6. The DNA of the CDR3 is TGTGCCAGACAGGGGATAGGAACTGAAGCTTTCTTT. This sequence encodes CARQGIGTEAFF.

The chain uses TRBV5-1 and TRBJ2-1, with D possibly being TRBD1 (5 bases). CDR3 size: 13 residues. Germline assignment: CDR1 SGHRS and CDR2 YFSETQ. Trimming took 2 bases from V and 6 from J, leaving 9 bases between them. This chain's CDR3 is CASSFQGSNEQFF. CDR3 sequence (DNA): TGCGCCAGCAGCTTCCAGGGAAGCAATGAGCAGTTCTTC.

V usage is TRBV5-6 and J usage is TRBJ1-5; TRBD1 is a possible D gene (5 bases). The CDR3 consists of 17 residues. Germline CDR1 and CDR2: SGHDT and YYEEEE. Trimming removed 1 base from V and 2 bases from J, with 16 bases in between. Here the CDR3 DNA reads TGTGCCAGCAGCTTGATGCAGGGTCTCTACGGCAATCAGCCCCAGCATTTT. Its translation is CASSLMQGLYGNQPQHF.

The V and J genes are TRBV6-5 and TRBJ1-6; 10 bases map to TRBD1. Germline lookup yields CDR1 MNHEY and CDR2 SVGAGI. The CDR3 covers 15 residues. Losses at the gene ends were 6 bases for V and 9 bases for J; bases not matched to a gene: 8. The DNA for the CDR3 is TGTGCCAGCAGGGACTGGACAGGGGGAGCTTCACCCCTCCACTTT. Translated: CASRDWTGGASPLHF.

The chain links TRBV5-6 to TRBJ2-5, with TRBD1 matching 7 bases. The end of the DNA fits TRBJ2-7 better, so the J call may be wrong. Per germline, CDR1 SGHDT and CDR2 YYEEEE. The CDR3 is 17 amino acids. The CDR3 nucleotides read TGTGCCAGCAGCTACCTCACATCCGGGACAGTCACCTACGAGCAGTACTTC. Amino acids: CASSYLTSGTVTYEQYF.

The chain links TRBV5-1 to TRBJ2-5, with a weak D call TRBD1 (6 bases). This CDR3 spans 16 amino acids. Germline CDR1 reads SGHRS; CDR2 reads YFSETQ. V was cut by 0 bases and J by 4 bases, with 16 bases left in between. DNA for the CDR3: TGCGCCAGCAGCTTGGCCTCGGGCAGGGGCCGAGAGACCCAGTACTTC. Protein: CASSLASGRGRETQYF.

The rearrangement uses TRBV5-1 and TRBJ1-1, with 8 positions matching TRBD1. Germline CDR1 and CDR2: SGHRS and YFSETQ. This CDR3 is built from 14 residues. V dropped 2 bases and J dropped 5; count of bases not matched to a gene: 5. The DNA for the CDR3 is TGCGCCAGCAGCTTCGGACAGGGTAAAACTGAAGCTTTCTTT. It translates to CASSFGQGKTEAFF.